This TCR beta chain was sequenced for a study of long-term antiretroviral therapy in people with HIV. General study results and limits: Against controls, HIV repertoires showed narrower ranges of CDR3 length. Clones expanded before ART dominated the repertoire at all time points.

Donors needed at least one pre-ART PBMC sample plus at least two post-ART samples. On this clone: The antigen is unknown.

Survey-level immunoSEQ v3.0 assays were run. Only in-frame clones appear in the TCRdb table, and some are missing; sequencing was by immunoSEQ multiplex PCR. Of approximately 27,000 clones listed, approximately 90% were seen once; the top ten hold 3.6%. CDR3 length: 14 residues. With V trimmed by 1 base and J by 5 bases, 1 base remained unmatched. CDR1 LNHNV and CDR2 YYDKDF come from the germline V gene (reference sequence). The sequencing here drew on unsorted PBMCs, taken 1.8 years after starting antiretroviral therapy. This TCR came from a woman between 18 and 30 years old with HIV. This chain joins TRBV15 and TRBJ1-4; 7 nucleotides line up with TRBD1. The CDR3, as DNA: TGTGCCACCAGCAGAGGACAGGGCAATGAAAAACTGTTTTTT. It yields the protein CATSRGQGNEKLFF.